What follows are 18 T cell receptor beta chains derived from one specimen sequenced in a study of control samples from healthy donors and cancer patients. Profiling relied on immunoSEQ multiplex PCR, and the TCRdb table lists in-frame clones only, not all of them. Seen here are about 120,000 clones, around 88% observed once, and the top ten hold 3.4%. The sequenced sample was blood. The receptor set was obtained from a man aged 40-50 years in good health.

This clone was seen only a few times. The chain employs TRBV3-1 (or the pseudogene TRBV3-2) and TRBJ1-5; unclear D gene. The CDR3 is 15 residues long. CDR1 is LGHDT and CDR2 is YNNKEL in the germline V gene (reference sequence). Trimming pared 0 bases from V and 2 bases from J, leaving 8 bases between. Here the CDR3 reads CASSQDGKRNQPQHF. CDR3 sequence (DNA): TGTGCCAGCAGCCAAGATGGGAAGCGCAATCAGCCCCAGCATTTT.

This chain joins TRBV11-3 and TRBJ2-1, with 7 bases matching TRBD2. Trimming removed 1 base from V and 1 base from J; junction bases left unmatched: 1. Per the germline V gene, CDR1 is SGHNT and CDR2 is YENEEA. The CDR3 contains 15 residues. CDR3 amino acids: CASSLASGSYNEQFF. The CDR3, as DNA: TGTGCCAGCAGCTTAGCTAGCGGTTCCTACAATGAGCAGTTCTTC. The whole variable domain, filled in from reference TRBV11-3 and TRBJ2-1, reads EAGVVQSPRYKIIEKKQPVAFWCNPISGHNTLYWYLQNLGQGPELLIRYENEEAVDDSQLPKDRFSAERLKGVDSTLKIQPAELGDSAVYLCASSLASGSYNEQFFGPGTRLTVL.

The chain employs TRBV10-3 and TRBJ1-1; D is uncertain. This CDR3 region has 15 residues. The V end was cut by 4 bases, the J end by 1 base, with 13 bases between. Germline V gives CDR1 ENHRY, CDR2 SYGVKD. In nucleotides, the CDR3 is TGTGCCATCAGTGCCTACTTGGATACGAACACTGAAGCTTTCTTT. Protein sequence: CAISAYLDTNTEAFF.

This sequence joins TRBV18 and TRBJ1-4; D is perhaps TRBD1 (5 bases). Germline V gene sequence: CDR1 KGHSH, CDR2 LQKENI. With 0 bases removed from V and 8 bases from J, the gap between germline ends came to 13 bases. This CDR3 is 15 amino acids long. CDR3 in DNA: TGTGCCAGCTCACCACCCGAAGTCGGGGGGGAAAAACTGTTTTTT. Translated, it gives CASSPPEVGGEKLFF.

The V gene is TRBV10-3, the J gene TRBJ2-7, with D possibly TRBD1 on 5 matching bases. Trimming took off 3 bases at V and 2 bases at J, with 14 bases between the two ends. CDR1 is ENHRY and CDR2 is SYGVKD in the germline V gene. CDR3 length: 15 amino acids. The CDR3 protein is CAISDPGRYPYEQYF. For the CDR3, the DNA is TGTGCCATCAGTGATCCAGGGCGGTACCCCTACGAGCAGTACTTC.

The V gene is TRBV6-5, the J gene TRBJ2-3, with a possible D match to TRBD1 (6 bases). Germline V gene data show CDR1 as MNHEY and CDR2 as SVGAGI. The CDR3 extends over 15 amino acids. The ends were cut back, 6 bases at V and 0 bases at J, with 13 bases in the middle. CDR3 loop: CASRPYRESTDTQYF. In DNA, the CDR3 is TGTGCCAGCAGACCCTACAGGGAGAGCACAGATACGCAGTATTTT.

The chain is built from TRBV19 and TRBJ2-3, with TRBD1 identical over 10 bases. With V trimmed by 6 bases and J by 4 bases, 4 bases remained unmatched. CDR1 and CDR2 from the germline V gene are LNHDA and SQIVND (reference sequence). CDR3 size: 14 residues. The CDR3 DNA sequence: TGTGCCAGTAGGGAGGACAGGGGGGCAGATACGCAGTATTTT. Protein sequence: CASREDRGADTQYF.

CDR3: CASQGFSYGYTF. As DNA, the CDR3 is TGTGCCAGCCAGGGATTTAGCTATGGCTACACCTTC. The chain carries TRBV6-5 and TRBJ1-2; D perhaps matches TRBD1 (5 bases). Germline V gives CDR1 MNHEY, CDR2 SVGAGI. The CDR3 spans 12 residues. The V gene lost 8 bases and the J gene lost 4 bases, with 11 bases spanning the gap.

The chain combines TRBV25-1 with TRBJ1-2; TRBD1 matches 7 bases. Germline V gene sequence: CDR1 MGHDK, CDR2 SYGVNS. There are 12 residues in the CDR3. With 4 bases clipped from V and 5 bases from J, the junction kept 1 base outside the gene matches. CDR3 nucleotides: TGTGCCAGCAGTGGGACAGGTTATGGCTACACCTTC. It is translated as CASSGTGYGYTF.

The gene calls are TRBV6-4 and TRBJ2-2; TRBD1 agrees at 9 bases. Germline CDR1 and CDR2: MRHNA and SNTAGT. V trimming: 6 bases; J trimming: 7 bases; junction bases outside the gene matches: 6. This CDR3 has 14 residues. The CDR3 coding sequence is TGTGCCAGCAGAGATACGGACAGGGGCGGGGAGCTGTTTTTT. Translated: CASRDTDRGGELFF.

The V and J genes are TRBV27 and TRBJ1-5; D might be TRBD1 (5 bases). The CDR3 is 14 amino acids. Between the trimmed V and J ends, which lost 6 bases and 2 bases, there was a span of 11 bases. From germline, CDR1 is MNHEY and CDR2 SMNVEV (reference sequence). CDR3 sequence (DNA): TGTGCCAGCAGCATCAGGGCGGGCAATCAGCCCCAGCATTTT. It translates to CASSIRAGNQPQHF.

The genes are TRBV5-1 and TRBJ1-6, with D tentatively TRBD1 (5 bases). The CDR3 sequence is 15 residues long. The germline V gene encodes CDR1 SGHRS and CDR2 YFSETQ. V lost 5 bases, J lost 5 bases, and 14 bases lay in between. CDR3: CASSLTGAHNSPLHF. The CDR3 DNA reads TGCGCCAGCAGTTTAACAGGCGCCCATAATTCACCCCTCCACTTT.

This rearrangement joins TRBV7-3 to TRBJ1-1; 8 bases align to TRBD1. This CDR3 is 15 amino acids long. Germline V lookup: CDR1 SGHTA, CDR2 FQGTGA. Unmatched junction bases numbered 5, after V lost 5 bases and J lost 0 bases. The DNA of the CDR3 is TGTGCCAGCAGCCAAGGACAGGGATTGAACACTGAAGCTTTCTTT. Protein product: CASSQGQGLNTEAFF.

V usage is TRBV2 and J usage is TRBJ2-7, with D possibly being TRBD1 (6 bases). The V end was cut by 7 bases, the J end by 1 base, with 11 bases between. Germline-derived CDR1 and CDR2 are SNHLY and FYNNEI. The CDR3 covers 13 residues. The CDR3 reads CASTPDSSYEQYF. The CDR3 nucleotides are TGTGCCAGCACCCCGGACAGTTCCTACGAGCAGTACTTC.

The DNA for the CDR3 is TGCGCCAGCAGCCCCCGGGCGGCGGGGGGCACAGATACGCAGTATTTT. Translation: CASSPRAAGGTDTQYF. The genes are TRBV5-1 and TRBJ2-3; 7 bases agree with TRBD2. The trim removed 4 bases at V and 1 base at J, leaving 9 bases unmatched. CDR3 length: 16 amino acids. In germline, CDR1 is SGHRS, CDR2 YFSETQ.

This chain joins TRBV7-6 and TRBJ2-7; weak D call: TRBD1 (5 bases). V lost 1 base and J 6 bases, leaving 10 bases between the germline ends. Germline V lookup: CDR1 SGHVS, CDR2 FNYEAQ. The CDR3 sequence is 13 residues long. The CDR3 sequence: CASSLVGVGEQYF. The CDR3 DNA sequence: TGTGCCAGCAGCTTAGTAGGGGTTGGCGAGCAGTACTTC.

V usage is TRBV10-2 and J usage is TRBJ1-4; D possibly corresponds to TRBD1 (6 bases). Germline CDR1 reads WSHSY; CDR2 reads SAAADI. This CDR3 region has 15 residues. V was shortened by 2 bases and J by 8 bases, with 15 bases between the two germline ends. As DNA, the CDR3 is TGCGCCAGCAGTGAGATGTACAGGGCAGGGGAAAAACTGTTTTTT. Amino acid sequence: CASSEMYRAGEKLFF.

The V call is TRBV14, the J call TRBJ1-1, with a weak D call TRBD1 (5 bases). Germline CDR1 is SGHDN and CDR2 is FVKESK. V was pared by 4 bases and J by 5 bases, with 17 bases between. CDR3 size: 15 residues. Here the CDR3 DNA reads TGTGCCAGCAGCCCCATAGAGGGGAGGAGAACTGAAGCTTTCTTT. This translates into CASSPIEGRRTEAFF.